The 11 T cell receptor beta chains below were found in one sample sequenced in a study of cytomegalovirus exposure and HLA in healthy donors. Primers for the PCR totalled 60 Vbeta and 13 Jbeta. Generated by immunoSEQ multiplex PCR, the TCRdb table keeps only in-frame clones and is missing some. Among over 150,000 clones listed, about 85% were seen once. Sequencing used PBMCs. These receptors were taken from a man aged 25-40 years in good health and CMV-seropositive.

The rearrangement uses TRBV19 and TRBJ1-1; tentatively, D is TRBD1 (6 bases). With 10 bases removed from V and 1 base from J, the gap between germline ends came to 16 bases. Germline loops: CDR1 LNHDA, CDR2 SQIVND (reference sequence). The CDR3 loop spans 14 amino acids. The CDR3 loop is CATARGAWNTEAFF. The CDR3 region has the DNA TGTGCCACCGCCCGGGGGGCCTGGAACACTGAAGCTTTCTTT.

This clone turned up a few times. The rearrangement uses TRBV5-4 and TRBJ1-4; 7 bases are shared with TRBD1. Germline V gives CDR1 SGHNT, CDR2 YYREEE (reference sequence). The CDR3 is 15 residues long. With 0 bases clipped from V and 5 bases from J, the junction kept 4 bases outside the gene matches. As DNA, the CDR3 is TGTGCCAGCAGCTTGGAAGGGACAGTGAATGAAAAACTGTTTTTT. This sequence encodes CASSLEGTVNEKLFF.

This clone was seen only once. DNA for the CDR3: TGTGCCAGCAGCATTTACAGGGAAGGTCAGCCCCAGCATTTT. This encodes CASSIYREGQPQHF. V is TRBV7-2 and J is TRBJ1-5; weak D call: TRBD1 (6 bases). Trimming took 5 bases from V and 6 from J, leaving 14 bases between them. The CDR3 contains 14 residues. The germline V gene has CDR1 SGHTA and CDR2 FQGNSA.

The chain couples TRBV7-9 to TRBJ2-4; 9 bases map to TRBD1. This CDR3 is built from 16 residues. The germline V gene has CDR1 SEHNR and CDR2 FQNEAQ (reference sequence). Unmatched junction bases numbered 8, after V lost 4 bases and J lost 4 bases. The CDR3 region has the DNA TGTGCCAGCAGCTCAACAGGGGGCCGGGCGAAAAACATTCAGTACTTC. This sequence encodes CASSSTGGRAKNIQYF.

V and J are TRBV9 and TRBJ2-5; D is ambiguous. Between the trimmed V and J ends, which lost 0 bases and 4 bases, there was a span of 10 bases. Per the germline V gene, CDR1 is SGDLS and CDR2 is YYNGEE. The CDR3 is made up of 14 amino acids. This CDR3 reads CASSVDSISETQYF. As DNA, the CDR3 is TGTGCCAGCAGCGTAGACAGTATCTCAGAGACCCAGTACTTC.

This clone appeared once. For the CDR3, the DNA is TGCGCCAGCAGCCACACAGGGGCCTCGGGCCCCACCGGGGAGCTGTTTTTT. This translates into CASSHTGASGPTGELFF. The chain combines TRBV5-1 with TRBJ2-2; 7 nucleotides match TRBD1. The CDR3 covers 17 residues. Germline CDR1 reads SGHRS; CDR2 reads YFSETQ. The V segment lost 4 bases and the J segment 4 bases; nucleotides outside the gene matches: 13.

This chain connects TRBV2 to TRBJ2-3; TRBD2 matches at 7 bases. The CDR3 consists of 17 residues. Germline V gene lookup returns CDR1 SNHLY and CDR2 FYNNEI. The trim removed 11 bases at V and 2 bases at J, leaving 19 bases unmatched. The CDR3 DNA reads TGTGCCTGCTCTAGGTGGGCGGGAGTGGCCTCCACAGATACGCAGTATTTT. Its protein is CACSRWAGVASTDTQYF.

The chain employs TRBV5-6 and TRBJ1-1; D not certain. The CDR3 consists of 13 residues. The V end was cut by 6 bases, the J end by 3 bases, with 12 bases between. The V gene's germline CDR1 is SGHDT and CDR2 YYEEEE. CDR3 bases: TGTGCCAGCACCCGGGGTTTGGACACTGAAGCTTTCTTT. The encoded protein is CASTRGLDTEAFF. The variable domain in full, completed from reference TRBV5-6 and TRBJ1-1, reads DAGVTQSPTHLIKTRGQQVTLRCSPKSGHDTVSWYQQALGQGPQFIFQYYEEEERQRGNFPDRFSGHQFPNYSSELNVNALLLGDSALYLCASTRGLDTEAFFGQGTRLTVV.

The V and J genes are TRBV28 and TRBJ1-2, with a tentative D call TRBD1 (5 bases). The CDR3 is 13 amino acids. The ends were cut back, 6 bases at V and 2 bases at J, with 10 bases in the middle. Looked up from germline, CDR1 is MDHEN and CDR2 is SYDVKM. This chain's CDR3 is CASRDTANYGYTF. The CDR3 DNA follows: TGTGCCAGCAGGGACACGGCGAACTATGGCTACACCTTC.

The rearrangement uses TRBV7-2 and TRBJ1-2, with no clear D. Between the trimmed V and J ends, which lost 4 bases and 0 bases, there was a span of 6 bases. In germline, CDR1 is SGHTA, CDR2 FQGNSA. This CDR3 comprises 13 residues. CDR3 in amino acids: CASSSTPNYGYTF. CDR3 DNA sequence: TGTGCCAGCAGCTCTACTCCTAACTATGGCTACACCTTC.

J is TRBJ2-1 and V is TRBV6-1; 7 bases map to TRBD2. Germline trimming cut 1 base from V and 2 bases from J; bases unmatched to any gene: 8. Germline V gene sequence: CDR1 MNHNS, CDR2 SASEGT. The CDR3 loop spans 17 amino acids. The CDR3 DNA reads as TGTGCCAGCAGTGAAGAGGTCGCTAGCGGAGCCTACAATGAGCAGTTCTTC. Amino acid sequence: CASSEEVASGAYNEQFF.